This TCR beta chain was obtained from a study of cytomegalovirus exposure and HLA in healthy donors. Whole-study findings and limits: V segments that were indistinguishable, TRBV6-2 and TRBV6-3 among them, were omitted from analysis.

The ends were cut back, 1 base at V and 4 bases at J, with 13 bases in the middle. This CDR3 comprises 15 residues. Germline V gene data show CDR1 as SGHAT and CDR2 as FQNNGV. 13 Jbeta primers and 60 Vbeta primers were used for the PCR. Only in-frame clones appear in the TCRdb table, and some are missing; sequencing was by immunoSEQ multiplex PCR. The profile shows about 190,000 clones, roughly 84% of them singletons. Remarks on this clone: Its target is not known.

The chain recombines TRBV11-2 with TRBJ1-2; D call uncertain. The receptor was derived from a boy between 10 and 17 years old in good health and CMV-seronegative. The specimen was PBMCs. The CDR3 coding sequence is TGTGCCAGCAGCTTAGGGGGAGGAGCATTCTATGGCTACACCTTC. Translating gives CASSLGGGAFYGYTF.